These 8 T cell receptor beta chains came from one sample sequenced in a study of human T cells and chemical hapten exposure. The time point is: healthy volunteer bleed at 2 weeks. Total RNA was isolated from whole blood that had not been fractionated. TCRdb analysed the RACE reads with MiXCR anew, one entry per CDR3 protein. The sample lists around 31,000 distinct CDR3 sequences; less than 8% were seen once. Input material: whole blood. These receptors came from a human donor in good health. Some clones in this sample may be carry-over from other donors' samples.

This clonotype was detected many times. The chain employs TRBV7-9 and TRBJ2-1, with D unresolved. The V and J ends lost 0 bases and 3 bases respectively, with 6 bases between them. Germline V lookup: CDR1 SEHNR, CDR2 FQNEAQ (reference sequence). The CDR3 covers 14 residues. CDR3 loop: CASSLAGFYNEQFF. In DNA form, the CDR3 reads TGTGCCAGCAGCTTAGCGGGGTTCTACAATGAGCAGTTCTTC.

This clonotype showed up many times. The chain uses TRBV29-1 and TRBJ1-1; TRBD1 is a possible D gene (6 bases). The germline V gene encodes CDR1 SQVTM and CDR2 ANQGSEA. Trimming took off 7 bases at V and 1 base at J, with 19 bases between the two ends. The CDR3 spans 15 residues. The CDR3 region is CSADGGTKRNTEAFF. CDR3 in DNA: TGCAGCGCAGATGGGGGGACAAAAAGGAACACTGAAGCTTTCTTT.

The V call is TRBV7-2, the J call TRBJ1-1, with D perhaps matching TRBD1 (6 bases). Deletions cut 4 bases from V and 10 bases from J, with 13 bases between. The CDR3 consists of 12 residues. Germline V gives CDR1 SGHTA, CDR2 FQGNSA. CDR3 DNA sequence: TGTGCCAGCAGCTGGGACGGGGGGCGAGCTTTCTTT. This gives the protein CASSWDGGRAFF.

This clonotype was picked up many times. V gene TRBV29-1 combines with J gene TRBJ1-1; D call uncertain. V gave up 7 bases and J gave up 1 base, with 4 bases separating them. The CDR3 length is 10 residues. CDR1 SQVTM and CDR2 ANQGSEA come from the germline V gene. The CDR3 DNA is TGCAGCGGACGGAACACTGAAGCTTTCTTT. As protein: CSGRNTEAFF. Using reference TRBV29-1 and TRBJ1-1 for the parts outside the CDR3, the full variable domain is SAVISQKPSRDICQRGTSLTIQCQVDSQVTMMFWYRQQPGQSLTLIATANQGSEATYESGFVIDKFPISRPNLTFSTLTVSNMSPEDSSIYLCSGRNTEAFFGQGTRLTVV.

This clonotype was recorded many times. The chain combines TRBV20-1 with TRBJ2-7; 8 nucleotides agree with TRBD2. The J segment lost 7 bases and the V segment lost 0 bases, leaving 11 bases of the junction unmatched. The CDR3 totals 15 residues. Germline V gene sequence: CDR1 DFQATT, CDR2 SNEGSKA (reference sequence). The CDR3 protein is CSARDRVAGRGEQYF. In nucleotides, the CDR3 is TGCAGTGCTAGAGATAGGGTAGCGGGGAGAGGTGAGCAGTACTTC.

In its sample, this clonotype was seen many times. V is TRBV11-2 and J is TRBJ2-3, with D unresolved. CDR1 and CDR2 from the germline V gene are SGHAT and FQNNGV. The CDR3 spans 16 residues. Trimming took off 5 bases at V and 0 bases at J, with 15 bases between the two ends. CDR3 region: CASSPVDGPSTDTQYF. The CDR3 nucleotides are TGTGCCAGCAGCCCCGTCGATGGGCCAAGCACAGATACGCAGTATTTT.

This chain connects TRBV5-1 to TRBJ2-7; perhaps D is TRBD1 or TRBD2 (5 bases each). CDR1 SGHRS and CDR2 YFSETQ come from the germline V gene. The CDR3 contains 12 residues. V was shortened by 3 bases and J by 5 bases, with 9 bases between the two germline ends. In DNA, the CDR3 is TGCGCCAGCAGCTCGGGACGGCACGAGCAGTACTTC. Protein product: CASSSGRHEQYF.

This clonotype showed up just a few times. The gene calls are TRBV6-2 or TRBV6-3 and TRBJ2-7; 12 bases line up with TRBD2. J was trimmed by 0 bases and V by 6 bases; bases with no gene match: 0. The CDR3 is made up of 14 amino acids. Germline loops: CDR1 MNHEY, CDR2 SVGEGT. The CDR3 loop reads CASRLAGGSYEQYF. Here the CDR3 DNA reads TGTGCCAGCAGACTAGCGGGGGGCTCCTACGAGCAGTACTTC.